These 13 T cell receptor beta chains were all obtained from the same sample, sequenced in a study of blood T cell repertoires in COVID-19 (dated by TCRdb to the early 2020s). The method was the immunoSEQ multiplex PCR assay. The immuneACCESS repertoire file appears here via TCRdb, limited to in-frame rearrangements. These files lack a portion of the clones; in checked studies, under half of the deficit traces to unresolved V genes, and the cause of the others is not known. The sample has 390,000 or so clones on record, around 87% of them singletons. The ten biggest clones cover less than 11% of the sample. Sample: peripheral blood. The source of these receptors is a woman in her thirties with COVID-19, enrolled during active disease.

The genes are TRBV10-2 and TRBJ2-2; 8 nucleotides align to TRBD2. J was trimmed by 4 bases and V by 6 bases; bases with no gene match: 10. Germline CDR1 WSHSY, CDR2 SAAADI. This CDR3 has 16 amino acids. CDR3 sequence (DNA): TGCGCCAGCAGGGGGATAGCGGGACTGAGCACCGGGGAGCTGTTTTTT. This gives the protein CASRGIAGLSTGELFF.

This chain links TRBV2 with TRBJ1-1; possibly TRBD1 for D (6 bases). The V end was cut by 6 bases, the J end by 6 bases, with 11 bases between. This CDR3 contains 12 residues. Germline V gene lookup returns CDR1 SNHLY and CDR2 FYNNEI. This CDR3 reads CASRAGGPEAFF. The CDR3 DNA sequence: TGTGCCAGCAGAGCGGGGGGCCCTGAAGCTTTCTTT.

CDR3 protein: CASSPRLAGGSYNEQFF. The CDR3 DNA follows: TGTGCCAGCAGCCCCAGACTAGCGGGAGGGTCCTACAATGAGCAGTTCTTC. The chain carries TRBV7-6 and TRBJ2-1, with 14 bases aligning to TRBD2. Germline V gene lookup returns CDR1 SGHVS and CDR2 FNYEAQ. Unmatched junction bases numbered 4, after V lost 5 bases and J lost 1 base. This CDR3 is built from 17 residues.

The J gene is TRBJ1-2, the V gene TRBV5-1; D possibly corresponds to TRBD1 (6 bases). The V gene lost 4 bases and the J gene lost 4 bases, with 8 bases spanning the gap. Germline CDR1 SGHRS, CDR2 YFSETQ. The CDR3 extends over 12 amino acids. The CDR3 coding sequence is TGCGCCAGCAGCCCGGACAGCTATGGCTACACCTTC. As protein: CASSPDSYGYTF.

This chain links TRBV19 with TRBJ1-4; unclear D gene. The V end lost 8 bases, the J end lost 0 bases, and 7 bases lay between the germline ends. The CDR3 runs to 13 residues. Germline CDR1 and CDR2: LNHDA and SQIVND (reference sequence). In DNA form, the CDR3 reads TGTGCCAGTGCGGGATCAACTAATGAAAAACTGTTTTTT. It is translated as CASAGSTNEKLFF.

Here the CDR3 DNA reads TGCGCCAGCAGCCTCCGGGACAGGGGGCTAAACACTGAAGCTTTCTTT. The encoded protein is CASSLRDRGLNTEAFF. This rearrangement joins TRBV4-1 to TRBJ1-1; 12 bases align to TRBD1. Germline V gene data show CDR1 as MGHRA and CDR2 as YSYEKL. There are 16 residues in the CDR3. With V trimmed by 4 bases and J by 2 bases, 5 bases remained unmatched.

The chain joins TRBV27 to TRBJ2-7; tentative D call: TRBD1 (6 bases). V was cut by 5 bases and J by 5 bases, with 16 bases left in between. CDR3 length equals 14 residues. Germline CDR1 MNHEY, CDR2 SMNVEV (reference sequence). CDR3 DNA sequence: TGTGCCAGCAGTCCTCGGACAGTTTCCGACGAGCAGTACTTC. This gives the protein CASSPRTVSDEQYF.

In this sample, this clone turned up a few times. The rearrangement joins TRBV4-1 to TRBJ2-5; TRBD2 aligns across 10 bases. The junction had 11 bases not matched to a gene; V was cut back by 0 bases and J by 1 base. This CDR3 region has 19 residues. Germline CDR1 MGHRA, CDR2 YSYEKL. The CDR3 loop is CASSQERLAGDLSQETQYF. The CDR3, as DNA: TGCGCCAGCAGCCAAGAACGTCTAGCGGGAGACCTTTCCCAAGAGACCCAGTACTTC.

Regarding this clone: Other DNA sequences in this sample translate to the same CDR3. V and J are TRBV18 and TRBJ2-3; a weak D match, TRBD2 (7 bases). Germline V gene sequence: CDR1 KGHSH, CDR2 LQKENI. Trimming took off 3 bases at V and 3 bases at J, with 13 bases between the two ends. The CDR3 spans 15 residues. The CDR3 DNA reads TGTGCCAGCTCACCTAGGGGGGGATCTACAGATACGCAGTATTTT. This translates into CASSPRGGSTDTQYF.

In nucleotides, the CDR3 is TGTGCCAGCAGCGGTCTAGCGGGAGGGAACACCGGGGAGCTGTTTTTT. It encodes CASSGLAGGNTGELFF. The chain employs TRBV2 and TRBJ2-2; the match to TRBD2 covers 11 bases. V trimming: 6 bases; J trimming: 1 base; junction bases outside the gene matches: 4. CDR1 SNHLY and CDR2 FYNNEI come from the germline V gene. The CDR3 loop spans 16 amino acids.

This clone has just one count. This chain uses TRBV3-1 (or the pseudogene TRBV3-2) with TRBJ2-1; 7 nucleotides match TRBD2. The CDR3 runs to 16 residues. Trimming at V came to 1 base and at J to 4 bases, leaving 7 bases not matched to a gene. Germline V gene sequence: CDR1 LGHDT, CDR2 YNNKEL (reference sequence). The CDR3 DNA follows: TGTGCCAGCAGCCAAGGAGTGGGGGAGGGTTACAATGAGCAGTTCTTC. Residues: CASSQGVGEGYNEQFF.

This clone has more than one count but fewer than ten. J is TRBJ2-2 and V is TRBV4-3; D unresolved. V gave up 0 bases and J gave up 1 base, with 6 bases separating them. The CDR3 consists of 15 residues. Germline loops: CDR1 LGHNA, CDR2 YSLEER. The DNA for the CDR3 is TGCGCCAGCAGCCAAGAACCAGGGAACACCGGGGAGCTGTTTTTT. Translated, it gives CASSQEPGNTGELFF.

The chain employs TRBV11-2 and TRBJ2-1; weak D call: TRBD2 (5 bases). This CDR3 contains 15 residues. Germline V gives CDR1 SGHAT, CDR2 FQNNGV. V dropped 4 bases and J dropped 6 bases, with 16 bases sitting between them. CDR3 DNA: TGTGCCAGCAGCTCCCTAGCTAACCTCCCCAATGAGCAGTTCTTC. This sequence encodes CASSSLANLPNEQFF.